This TCR beta chain stems from a study of T cells in Graves' hyperthyroidism and ophthalmopathy. Germline V gene sequence: CDR1 LNHNV, CDR2 YYDKDF (reference sequence). This CDR3 comprises 15 residues. V lost 0 bases to trimming and J lost 4 bases, with 10 bases between them. What was amplified from RNA transcripts were TCR beta CDR3 regions. The TCR CDR3 was amplified in a first-round RT-PCR using the HTBI primer set. From the multiplex PCR reads, TCRdb called clonotypes with MiXCR, one entry per CDR3 protein. The table has fewer than 900,000 distinct CDR3 sequences, around 17% seen once. If no ophthalmopathy progression occurred within 18 months, Graves' hyperthyroidism was stable.

This receptor was identified in a man aged 18 to 30 with Graves' hyperthyroidism. The J gene is TRBJ1-5, the V gene TRBV15; D uncertain. Material for sequencing was blood. As DNA, the CDR3 is TGTGCCACCAGCAGAGATCTGACGGTGAATCAGCCCCAGCATTTT. Protein: CATSRDLTVNQPQHF.